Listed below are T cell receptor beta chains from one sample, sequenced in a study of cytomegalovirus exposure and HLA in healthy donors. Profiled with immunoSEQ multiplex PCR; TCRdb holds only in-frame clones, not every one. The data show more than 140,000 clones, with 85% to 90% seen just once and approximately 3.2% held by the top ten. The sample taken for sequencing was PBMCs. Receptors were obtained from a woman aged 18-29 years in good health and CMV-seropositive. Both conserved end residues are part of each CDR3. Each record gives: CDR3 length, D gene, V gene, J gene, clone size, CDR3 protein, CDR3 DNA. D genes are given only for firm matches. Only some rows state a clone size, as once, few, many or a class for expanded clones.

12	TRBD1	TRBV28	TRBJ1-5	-	CASSWTGQPQHF	TGTGCCAGCAGTTGGACAGGCCAGCCCCAGCATTTT
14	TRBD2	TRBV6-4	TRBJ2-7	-	CAIGTSGNLDEQYF	TGTGCCATCGGGACTAGCGGGAACCTTGACGAGCAGTACTTC
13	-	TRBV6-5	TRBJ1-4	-	CASGGATNEKLFF	TGTGCCAGCGGAGGCGCAACTAATGAAAAACTGTTTTTT
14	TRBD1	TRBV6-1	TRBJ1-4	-	CASSEDRNNEKLFF	TGTGCCAGCAGTGAGGACAGGAACAACGAAAAACTGTTTTTT
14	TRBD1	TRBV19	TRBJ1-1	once	CASIPPRDRAEAFF	TGTGCCAGTATCCCCCCTCGGGACAGGGCGGAAGCTTTCTTT
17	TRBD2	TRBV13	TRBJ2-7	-	CASSLVGLGAGEPEQYF	TGTGCCAGCAGCTTAGTAGGACTAGGAGCGGGAGAGCCCGAGCAGTACTTC
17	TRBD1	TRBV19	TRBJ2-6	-	CASSTRDRGSGANVLTF	TGTGCCAGTAGTACGCGGGACAGGGGCTCTGGGGCCAACGTCCTGACTTTC
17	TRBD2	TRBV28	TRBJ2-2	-	CASSFPSGLPNTGELFF	TGTGCCAGCAGTTTTCCCTCGGGACTACCTAACACCGGGGAGCTGTTTTTT
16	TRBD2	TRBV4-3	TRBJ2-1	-	CASSQGRLAGANEQFF	TGCGCCAGCAGCCAAGGAAGACTAGCGGGAGCGAATGAGCAGTTCTTC
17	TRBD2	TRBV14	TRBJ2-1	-	CASSQGPGLAVGGEQFF	TGTGCCAGCAGCCAAGGGCCGGGTCTAGCGGTTGGAGGTGAGCAGTTCTTC
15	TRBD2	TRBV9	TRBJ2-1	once	CASSLLAGGRDEQFF	TGTGCCAGCAGTCTACTAGCGGGAGGGCGGGATGAGCAGTTCTTC
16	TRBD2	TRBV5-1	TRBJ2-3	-	CASSLASGSGTDTQYF	TGCGCCAGCAGCCTGGCTAGCGGGAGTGGCACAGATACGCAGTATTTT
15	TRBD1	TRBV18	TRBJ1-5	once	CASSPNPRGDQPQHF	TGTGCCAGCTCACCAAATCCCAGGGGGGATCAGCCCCAGCATTTT
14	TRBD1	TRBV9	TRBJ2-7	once	CASSGPGQPYEQYF	TGTGCCAGCAGCGGGCCGGGACAGCCCTACGAGCAGTACTTC
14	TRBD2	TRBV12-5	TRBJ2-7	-	CASAPSGSSYEQYF	TGTGCTAGTGCCCCTAGCGGGAGCTCCTACGAGCAGTACTTC
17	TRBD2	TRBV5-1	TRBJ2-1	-	CASRAGPGLAGYNEQFF	TGCGCCAGCAGGGCGGGGCCGGGACTAGCGGGATACAATGAGCAGTTCTTC
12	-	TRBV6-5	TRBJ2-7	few	CASSYRGGEQYF	TGTGCCAGCAGTTACCGAGGGGGCGAGCAGTACTTC
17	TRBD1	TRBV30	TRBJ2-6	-	CAWRRGTGLSGANVLTF	TGTGCCTGGAGGAGGGGGACAGGGCTCTCTGGGGCCAACGTCCTGACTTTC
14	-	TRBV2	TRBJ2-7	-	CANTRLVSSYEQYF	TGTGCCAACACGAGACTAGTATCTTCCTACGAGCAGTACTTC
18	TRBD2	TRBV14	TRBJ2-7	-	CASSQEPLLVAGDYEQYF	TGTGCCAGCAGCCAAGAGCCCCTTTTGGTAGCGGGAGATTACGAGCAGTACTTC
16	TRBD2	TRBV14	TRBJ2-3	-	CASSQVAGGWPDTQYF	TGTGCCAGCAGCCAAGTGGCGGGAGGGTGGCCAGATACGCAGTATTTT
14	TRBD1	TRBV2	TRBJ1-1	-	CASTVRDRVTEAFF	TGTGCCAGCACCGTCCGGGACAGGGTCACTGAAGCTTTCTTT
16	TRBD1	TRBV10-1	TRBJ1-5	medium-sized	CASDRGRDPSNQPQHF	TGCGCCAGTGACAGGGGGCGCGATCCAAGCAATCAGCCCCAGCATTTT
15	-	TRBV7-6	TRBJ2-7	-	CASSLGAQSSYEQYF	TGTGCCAGCAGCTTAGGGGCACAGAGTTCGTACGAGCAGTACTTC
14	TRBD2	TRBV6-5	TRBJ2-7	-	CASSYGGTSREQYF	TGTGCCAGCAGTTACGGCGGGACTAGCCGCGAGCAGTACTTC
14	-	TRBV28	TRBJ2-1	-	CASSLTGFYNEQFF	TGTGCCAGCAGTTTGACGGGTTTCTACAATGAGCAGTTCTTC
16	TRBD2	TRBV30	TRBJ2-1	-	CAWRDTGTSGRNEQFF	TGTGCCTGGAGGGACACCGGGACTAGCGGGAGAAATGAGCAGTTCTTC
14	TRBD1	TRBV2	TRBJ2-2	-	CASARDRDTGELFF	TGTGCCAGCGCCCGGGACAGAGACACCGGGGAGCTGTTTTTT
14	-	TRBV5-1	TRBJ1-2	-	CASSLGTANYGYTF	TGCGCCAGCAGCTTGGGGACAGCTAACTATGGCTACACCTTC
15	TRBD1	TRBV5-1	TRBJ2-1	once	CASSSGQGRHNEQFF	TGCGCCAGCAGCTCTGGACAGGGGCGGCACAATGAGCAGTTCTTC
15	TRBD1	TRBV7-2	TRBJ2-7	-	CASSQGQGRAYEQYF	TGTGCCAGCAGTCAAGGACAGGGGCGAGCCTACGAGCAGTACTTC
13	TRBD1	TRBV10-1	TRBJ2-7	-	CASSGTGGDEQYF	TGCGCCAGCAGTGGGACAGGGGGGGACGAGCAGTACTTC
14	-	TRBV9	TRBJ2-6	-	CASSVQAGANVLTF	TGTGCCAGCAGCGTCCAGGCTGGGGCCAACGTCCTGACTTTC
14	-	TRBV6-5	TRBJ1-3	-	CASSRGESGNTIYF	TGTGCCAGCAGCCGCGGAGAATCTGGAAACACCATATATTTT
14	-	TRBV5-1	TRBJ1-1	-	CASSLGGLNTEAFF	TGCGCCAGCAGCTTGGGAGGACTAAACACTGAAGCTTTCTTT
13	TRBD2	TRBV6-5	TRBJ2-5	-	CASRLAGLETQYF	TGTGCCAGCAGGCTAGCGGGATTGGAGACCCAGTACTTC
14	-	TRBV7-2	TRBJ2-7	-	CASSRRPQGYEQYF	TGTGCCAGCAGCCGGCGGCCCCAGGGCTACGAGCAGTACTTC
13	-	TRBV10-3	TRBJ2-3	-	CAIRGGPTDTQYF	TGTGCCATCAGAGGAGGGCCCACAGATACGCAGTATTTT
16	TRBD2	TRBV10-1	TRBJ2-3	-	CASSESGGLAADTQYF	TGCGCCAGCAGTGAGTCGGGGGGACTAGCGGCAGATACGCAGTATTTT
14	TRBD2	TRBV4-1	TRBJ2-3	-	CASSRGGDTDTQYF	TGCGCCAGCAGCCGTGGGGGGGACACAGATACGCAGTATTTT
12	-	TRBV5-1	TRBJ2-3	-	CASGPSGDTQYF	TGCGCCAGCGGACCGTCGGGGGATACGCAGTATTTT
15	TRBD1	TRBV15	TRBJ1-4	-	CATGSTGLKDEKLFF	TGTGCCACCGGCTCGACAGGGCTGAAGGACGAAAAACTGTTTTTT
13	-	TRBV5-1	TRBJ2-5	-	CASSNNRVETQYF	TGCGCCAGCAGCAACAACAGGGTAGAGACCCAGTACTTC
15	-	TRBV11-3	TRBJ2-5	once	CASSPRGWYQETQYF	TGTGCCAGCAGCCCCAGGGGCTGGTACCAAGAGACCCAGTACTTC
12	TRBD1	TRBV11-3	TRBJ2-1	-	CASSLVSGQEFF	TGTGCCAGCAGCTTAGTTTCGGGACAGGAGTTCTTC
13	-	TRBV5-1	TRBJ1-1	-	CASSAGFDTEAFF	TGCGCCAGCAGCGCAGGGTTTGACACTGAAGCTTTCTTT
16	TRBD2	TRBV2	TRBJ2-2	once	CARSRTSGRGAGELFF	TGTGCCAGATCTCGGACTAGCGGGAGAGGGGCCGGGGAGCTGTTTTTT
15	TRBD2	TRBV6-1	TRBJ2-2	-	CASSWGLAGAGELFF	TGTGCCAGCAGTTGGGGACTAGCGGGAGCCGGGGAGCTGTTTTTT